A selection of T cell receptor beta chains follows, all from one sample in a study of pediatric ulcerative colitis. The table came from immunoSEQ multiplex PCR; TCRdb's copy has only in-frame clones and leaves some out. Here the sample spans 30,000 to 40,000 clones, about 81% being singletons. Source material: gut tissue. The receptors shown here come from a boy younger than 18 with mild ulcerative colitis. The CDR3 runs from the conserved cysteine through the conserved F or W. Each record gives: clone size, V gene, D gene, J gene, CDR3 DNA, CDR3 protein. A D gene is named only where the DNA matches it firmly. Not every row has a clone size; where given, it reads once, few, many or a size class.

clone size: .; V gene: TRBV11-2; D gene: .; J gene: TRBJ1-2; CDR3 DNA: TGTGCCAGCAGCCTAGCCGCCGGGACAAACTTCCTGCGGGGCTACACCTTC; CDR3 protein: CASSLAAGTNFLRGYTF
clone size: .; V gene: TRBV5-6; D gene: .; J gene: TRBJ1-4; CDR3 DNA: TGTGCCAGCAGCCTGGGAGGGGGAGTTGAAAAACTGTTTTTT; CDR3 protein: CASSLGGGVEKLFF
clone size: once; V gene: TRBV20-1; D gene: .; J gene: TRBJ1-2; CDR3 DNA: TGCAGTGCTAGCCCCTATGGCTACACCTTC; CDR3 protein: CSASPYGYTF
clone size: .; V gene: TRBV6-4; D gene: .; J gene: TRBJ2-6; CDR3 DNA: TGTGCCAGCAGTGAAAACAGGGACTCTGGGGCCAACGTCCTGACTTTC; CDR3 protein: CASSENRDSGANVLTF
clone size: .; V gene: TRBV13; D gene: TRBD2; J gene: TRBJ2-7; CDR3 DNA: TGTGCCAGCAGCCTAGGCCGTAGCGGGGTCTACTACGAGCAGTACTTC; CDR3 protein: CASSLGRSGVYYEQYF
clone size: .; V gene: TRBV4-1; D gene: .; J gene: TRBJ2-2; CDR3 DNA: TGCGCCAGCAGTGAAATGGCGGTGAGGGCCGGGGAGCTGTTTTTT; CDR3 protein: CASSEMAVRAGELFF
clone size: once; V gene: TRBV10-2; D gene: .; J gene: TRBJ2-3; CDR3 DNA: TGCGCCAGCATTGGGGGAAGAAGAGCCCAAGATACGCAGTATTTT; CDR3 protein: CASIGGRRAQDTQYF
clone size: .; V gene: TRBV5-4; D gene: .; J gene: TRBJ1-4; CDR3 DNA: TGTGCCAGCAGCGAAAGGTGGGATAATGAAAAACTGTTTTTT; CDR3 protein: CASSERWDNEKLFF
clone size: .; V gene: TRBV5-8; D gene: .; J gene: TRBJ1-5; CDR3 DNA: TGTGCCAGCAGCGGGCAGGGAACTGTGAGCAATCAGCCCCAGCATTTT; CDR3 protein: CASSGQGTVSNQPQHF
clone size: once; V gene: TRBV21-1; D gene: .; J gene: TRBJ1-2; CDR3 DNA: TGTGCCAGCAGACGGAAACTTAACTATGGCTACACCTTC; CDR3 protein: CASRRKLNYGYTF
clone size: .; V gene: TRBV11-2; D gene: .; J gene: TRBJ2-3; CDR3 DNA: TGTGCCAGCAGCCCCGGGACTAGCACAGATACGCAGTATTTT; CDR3 protein: CASSPGTSTDTQYF
clone size: .; V gene: TRBV15; D gene: TRBD1; J gene: TRBJ1-2; CDR3 DNA: TGTGCCACCAGCCCCACAGGGGCTAACTATGGCTACACCTTC; CDR3 protein: CATSPTGANYGYTF
clone size: .; V gene: TRBV25-1; D gene: .; J gene: TRBJ2-2; CDR3 DNA: TGTGCCAGCAGTGAAAGGCGGGCAGGGAGAACCGGGGAGCTGTTTTTT; CDR3 protein: CASSERRAGRTGELFF
clone size: .; V gene: TRBV19; D gene: TRBD1; J gene: TRBJ1-1; CDR3 DNA: TGTGCCAGTAGTATACGGGACAGGAACACTGAAGCTTTCTTT; CDR3 protein: CASSIRDRNTEAFF
clone size: .; V gene: TRBV4-1; D gene: TRBD1; J gene: TRBJ1-4; CDR3 DNA: TGCGCCAGCAGCTATGGGAGCGGGACAGGGGGAGAAAAACTGTTTTTT; CDR3 protein: CASSYGSGTGGEKLFF
clone size: .; V gene: TRBV6-6; D gene: .; J gene: TRBJ1-2; CDR3 DNA: TGTGCCAGCACCGGGGGTCCGTCCGGTGGCTACACCTTC; CDR3 protein: CASTGGPSGGYTF
clone size: .; V gene: TRBV6-5; D gene: .; J gene: TRBJ1-1; CDR3 DNA: TGTGCCAGCAGTAAGTCGGGACAACTCCCCTCTGAAGCTTTCTTT; CDR3 protein: CASSKSGQLPSEAFF
clone size: .; V gene: TRBV18; D gene: .; J gene: TRBJ2-7; CDR3 DNA: TGTGCCAGCTCACCATCGCGCGGACAAGTCTTGCAGTACTTC; CDR3 protein: CASSPSRGQVLQYF
clone size: .; V gene: TRBV5-1; D gene: .; J gene: TRBJ2-3; CDR3 DNA: TGCGCCAGCAAGGGGGGGCGGAGCACAGATACGCAGTATTTT; CDR3 protein: CASKGGRSTDTQYF
clone size: .; V gene: TRBV15; D gene: TRBD1; J gene: TRBJ1-1; CDR3 DNA: TGTGCCACAGACAAGACAGGGGGTTACACTGAAGCTTTCTTT; CDR3 protein: CATDKTGGYTEAFF
clone size: .; V gene: TRBV6-5; D gene: .; J gene: TRBJ1-1; CDR3 DNA: TGTGCCAGCAGTTACGGTACCGGGACCGAAGCTTTCTTT; CDR3 protein: CASSYGTGTEAFF
clone size: .; V gene: TRBV2; D gene: TRBD2; J gene: TRBJ2-5; CDR3 DNA: TGTGCCAGCAGTCTTACTAGCGGGGGGCCGGAGACCCAGTACTTC; CDR3 protein: CASSLTSGGPETQYF
clone size: .; V gene: TRBV21-1; D gene: .; J gene: TRBJ1-2; CDR3 DNA: TGTGCCAGCAGCAAACAGGGGCCCAACTATGGCTACACCTTC; CDR3 protein: CASSKQGPNYGYTF